The clone carrying this TCR beta chain appeared many times. Its antigen is still unknown. J lost 1 base, V lost 4 bases, and 4 bases had no gene match. CDR1 and CDR2 from the germline V gene are SQVTM and ANQGSEA. CDR3 size: 15 residues. The data originate from a study of blood T cells in healthy people across ages. General study points: Significant beta diversity loss was already apparent by age 40, declining roughly linearly.

Alongside a J-beta primer mix, a sample-barcoded 5' primer served in a second PCR lasting roughly 7 to 12 cycles. A single record per CDR3 protein comes from TCRdb applying MiXCR to the 5' RACE reads. The sample contains around 710,000 distinct CDR3 sequences, roughly 47% of which appear only once. The source of this sequence is a woman aged 55-70 years in good health. The rearrangement joins TRBV29-1 to TRBJ2-6; 7 bases are shared with TRBD1. The specimen was blood. The CDR3 DNA reads as TGCAGCGTTGGACAGGGCAGGTCTGGGGCCAACGTCCTGACTTTC. This gives the protein CSVGQGRSGANVLTF.